This record concerns one T cell receptor (beta chain) sequence. Its specificity is not known. This sample stems from a study of T-cell reconstitution after alpha-beta-depleted transplantation in children. The library targeted TCRbeta and was prepared with unique molecular identifiers. MiXCR was run by TCRdb on the PCR reads, yielding one entry per CDR3 protein. This table holds 670,000 or so distinct CDR3 sequences, roughly 14% found once. Findings and limits, study-wide: There were some patients whose high TCRbeta diversity at day 60 came from surviving recipient T cells and thymic progenitors. Most T-cell counts and diversity one year after the transplant came from T cells that were newly produced. There were reportedly several hundred expanded graft clones from which alpha-beta T cells came about two months after transplant.

The trim removed 4 bases at V and 8 bases at J, leaving 11 bases unmatched. The length of the CDR3 is 16 residues. Per germline, CDR1 SGHRS and CDR2 YFSETQ. The source was PBMCs, collected before TCRalphabeta/CD19-depleted stem cell transplant. The receptor was derived from a girl aged 2-10 years with congenital amegakaryocytic thrombocytopenia, due to receive a stem cell transplant. This sequence joins TRBV5-1 and TRBJ2-4; TRBD2 matches at 11 bases. CDR3 DNA: TGCGCCAGCAGCCTAGGCGTAGCGGGAGGGCTTGACATTCAGTACTTC. This translates into CASSLGVAGGLDIQYF.